This TCR beta chain was sequenced for a study of a mutant IDH1 vaccine in newly diagnosed glioma (dated by TCRdb to about 2021). For the wider study: Across visits V03 through V10, patients got a total of eight vaccinations, given in weeks 1, 3, 5, 7, 11, 15, 19 and 23. Vaccination started 4-6 weeks after radiotherapy alone, or was given together with temozolomide cycles in the groups whose treatment included chemotherapy. Of the 25 to 35 patients who were treated, approximately 60% were male and about 40% were female, and the mean age was around 40 years. Prior to enrollment, patients had been given standard therapy consisting of radiotherapy alone, temozolomide alone, or radiochemotherapy with temozolomide, with the combination given to most patients. Peripheral blood samples were drawn at six visits, namely V03 (baseline), V05, V07, V10, V12 and V13. Longitudinal TCRB deep sequencing was performed for 20 to 25 treated patients wherever samples were available for exploratory analyses.

Turning to this clone: Its antigen remains undetermined. No much larger clone exists at a distance of one base, and base qualities are not known. Other DNA sequences from this sample encode an identical CDR3 as well.

Compared with germline, V lacks 5 bases and J lacks 5 bases; bases without a gene match: 1. The CDR3 covers 12 residues, taking in both the cysteine and the phenylalanine. CDR3 DNA only is kept here, 36 bases in frame from base 1. The germline V gene (reference sequence) sets CDR1 to MNHEY and CDR2 to SMNVEV. In light of the paper, this sample's time point label describes: week 11, during vaccination. Each vaccine dose, consisting of 300 ug of a 20-mer mutant IDH1 peptide in Montanide, was administered subcutaneously with topical imiquimod. The donors had newly diagnosed IDH1-mutant astrocytomas of WHO grade 3 or 4 that showed loss of nuclear ATRX. The samples were drawn from NOA16, a multicentre, single-arm, open-label phase I trial in Germany that tested a mutant IDH1 peptide vaccine in humans for the first time. Genomic DNA for TCRB sequencing was extracted from EDTA blood using the DNeasy Blood and Tissue Kit.

Library construction relied on the immunoSEQ multiplex PCR assay. Rearranged TCR beta chain sequences were amplified using the hsTCRB Kit according to the manufacturer's protocol. TCRB libraries were sequenced on an Illumina MiSeq. Per the authors' processing: The proprietary platform of the kit vendor was used for demultiplexing, trimming and gene mapping. What TCRdb holds here is the immuneACCESS table cut down to in-frame rearrangements. Part of the clones is not present; checked against another copy, under half of the missing clones reflect an unresolved V gene, and the others are unexplained. The V and J calls and the clone size are those of that table, but D and trimming were determined from the DNA. In all, the sample holds 55,000 to 65,000 clones, and 80% of those were seen once. The ten top clones hold approximately 6.1% of the sample. Results and caveats for the whole study, not just this receptor: Immune responses induced by the vaccine were seen in 90% to 95% of patients across multiple MHC alleles. Changes in the top peripheral T cell clonotypes picked up by TCRB sequencing did not appear to be linked to pseudoprogression. Selection of PBMC samples for TCRB deep sequencing was based on availability. The authors stated that sample limitations prevented analyses of patient blood samples from being reproduced.

This receptor chain uses TRBV27 and TRBJ1-1; the central 8 bases match TRBD1. Sequences were derived from PBMCs, sampled from a glioma patient whose treatment included an IDH1 peptide vaccine. The sequence was obtained from a man aged 45-65 years with glioma. The CDR3 region reads CASSDRGTEAFF. The DNA reads TGTGCCAGCAGTGACAGGGGAACTGAAGCTTTCTTT.